This is a list of T cell receptor beta chains from one sample in a study of blood T cells in healthy people across ages. MiXCR, run by TCRdb on the 5' RACE reads, gives a single entry per CDR3 protein. The sample carries approximately 580,000 distinct CDR3 sequences, about 25% recorded once. The same sample was also studied in work on T cells of mothers and their children.

The material sequenced was blood. The origin of the receptors is a boy aged 5 to 17 in good health. Both conserved end residues are part of each CDR3. The D gene is left open where the match is weak. The size field is filled for only some rows; it gives once, few, many or a size class.

CDR3aa,CDR3nt,j_gene,v_gene,d_gene,abundance
CASSLAASGDSFPYEQYF,TGTGCCAGCAGTTTAGCCGCTAGCGGGGATTCATTTCCCTACGAGCAGTACTTC,TRBJ2-7,TRBV28,TRBD2,.
CASTMGGRAENEQFF,TGTGCCAGCACCATGGGCGGGAGGGCCGAAAATGAGCAGTTCTTC,TRBJ2-1,TRBV7-2,TRBD2,.
CASSFSYVQDLAETQYF,TGTGCCAGCAGTTTCAGCTATGTTCAGGATCTTGCGGAGACCCAGTACTTC,TRBJ2-5,TRBV28,.,.
CASSSLDREAYGYTF,TGTGCCAGCAGTTCCCTGGACAGGGAGGCGTATGGCTACACCTTC,TRBJ1-2,TRBV12-3/TRBV12-4,TRBD1,.
CASSLLRGLAGKYNEQFF,TGTGCCAGCAGTTTGTTAAGGGGACTAGCGGGGAAATACAATGAGCAGTTCTTC,TRBJ2-1,TRBV28,TRBD2,.
CASSPSTGTYNEQFF,TGTGCCAGCAGTCCGTCGACAGGGACCTACAATGAGCAGTTCTTC,TRBJ2-1,TRBV6-2/TRBV6-3,TRBD1,few
CASSSLAGVAEQYF,TGTGCCAGCAGCTCCCTAGCGGGAGTAGCCGAGCAGTACTTC,TRBJ2-7,TRBV11-2,TRBD2,.
CASSPDGADSSTPYEQYF,TGTGCCAGCAGCCCGGATGGTGCGGACTCCTCCACGCCCTACGAGCAGTACTTC,TRBJ2-7,TRBV7-9,.,.
CASTGTGDGIYGYTF,TGCGCCAGCACCGGGACAGGGGACGGTATCTATGGCTACACCTTC,TRBJ1-2,TRBV5-1,TRBD1,.
CTSSQDGGRLAGSGQFF,TGCACCAGCAGCCAAGATGGCGGGAGGCTAGCGGGGAGTGGGCAGTTCTTC,TRBJ2-1,TRBV1,.,few
CASSPVGGGANYGYTF,TGTGCCAGCAGCCCGGTTGGGGGTGGAGCTAACTATGGCTACACCTTC,TRBJ1-2,TRBV7-2,.,few
CASSLFPVTGPNSPLHF,TGTGCCAGCAGCTTATTCCCGGTGACAGGTCCTAATTCACCCCTCCACTTT,TRBJ1-6,TRBV7-8,.,.
CARSGRARNEQFF,TGTGCCAGGAGCGGGAGGGCCAGAAATGAGCAGTTCTTC,TRBJ2-1,TRBV2,TRBD2,.
CASSQEYSASMNTEAFF,TGTGCCAGCAGCCAAGAATATTCAGCTTCAATGAACACTGAAGCTTTCTTT,TRBJ1-1,TRBV14,.,.
CASDTGQGGETQYF,TGTGCCAGTGATACGGGACAGGGCGGAGAGACCCAGTACTTC,TRBJ2-5,TRBV19,TRBD1,few
CASSYLASGSCEQYF,TGTGCCAGCAGTTACCTGGCTAGCGGTTCCTGCGAGCAGTACTTC,TRBJ2-7,TRBV6-6,TRBD2,.
CASSPRTGLAGYTF,TGTGCCAGCAGCCCGCGGACAGGGCTGGCTGGCTACACCTTC,TRBJ1-2,TRBV7-2,TRBD1,.
CSVEPWDRRRYGYTF,TGCAGCGTTGAACCATGGGACAGGCGGCGGTATGGCTACACCTTC,TRBJ1-2,TRBV29-1,TRBD1,.
CASGLSSLAETQYF,TGTGCTAGTGGTTTGTCTAGCCTGGCGGAGACCCAGTACTTC,TRBJ2-5,TRBV12-5,.,many
CASSQDAGATYEQYF,TGCGCCAGCAGCCAAGACGCAGGGGCTACCTACGAGCAGTACTTC,TRBJ2-7,TRBV4-3,.,.
CASSPKGGSGANVLTF,TGTGCCAGCAGCCCTAAAGGGGGCTCTGGGGCCAACGTCCTGACTTTC,TRBJ2-6,TRBV7-2,.,.
CASSGGGMNTEAFF,TGTGCCAGCAGTGGAGGGGGCATGAACACTGAAGCTTTCTTT,TRBJ1-1,TRBV12-3/TRBV12-4,TRBD1,few
CASSQDFRAREQYF,TGCGCCAGCAGCCAAGATTTTAGGGCGAGGGAGCAGTACTTC,TRBJ2-5,TRBV4-3,.,.
CASSQGYIEGLFF,TGTGCCAGCAGCCAAGGGTACATAGAGGGGCTGTTCTTC,TRBJ2-1,TRBV4-2,.,.
CSVEIGWRGSYEQYF,TGCAGCGTTGAGATTGGGTGGCGTGGCTCCTACGAGCAGTACTTC,TRBJ2-7,TRBV29-1,.,.
CASEPPGQGRPITEAFF,TGTGCCAGCGAACCGCCGGGACAGGGCCGTCCTATCACTGAAGCTTTCTTT,TRBJ1-1,TRBV2,TRBD1,.
CASSLRADRPNNYGYTF,TGTGCCAGCAGTTTACGGGCCGACAGACCTAATAACTATGGCTACACCTTC,TRBJ1-2,TRBV27,.,.
CASSMHISSYNEQFF,TGTGCCAGTAGTATGCACATAAGCTCCTACAATGAGCAGTTCTTC,TRBJ2-1,TRBV19,.,.
CSAWTPTGYGYTF,TGCAGTGCATGGACACCCACGGGGTATGGCTACACCTTC,TRBJ1-2,TRBV20-1,.,few
CASSLQWGILAGVAPHNEQFF,TGCGCCAGCAGCCTCCAATGGGGGATATTAGCGGGAGTGGCCCCCCACAATGAGCAGTTCTTC,TRBJ2-1,TRBV4-3,TRBD2,few
CASSLRGEYTGELFF,TGTGCCAGCAGCTTGAGGGGGGAGTACACCGGGGAGCTGTTTTTT,TRBJ2-2,TRBV5-5,.,.
CASSQGSTGGNTIYF,TGTGCCAGCAGCCAAGGGTCAACGGGGGGAAACACCATATATTTT,TRBJ1-3,TRBV3-1,.,few
CASSQGQGQIYNEQFF,TGCGCCAGCAGCCAAGGACAGGGTCAGATCTACAATGAGCAGTTCTTC,TRBJ2-1,TRBV4-3,TRBD1,.
CASSPMGRDHGYTF,TGTGCCAGCAGCCCAATGGGTCGTGATCATGGCTACACCTTC,TRBJ1-2,TRBV27,.,few
CASTGGAQETQYF,TGTGCCAGCACAGGGGGGGCCCAAGAGACCCAGTACTTC,TRBJ2-5,TRBV28,.,.
CASSRAGAGEKLFF,TGTGCCAGCAGCCGGGCGGGAGCTGGCGAAAAACTGTTTTTT,TRBJ1-4,TRBV13,.,few
CASRSGGATTNTQYF,TGTGCCAGCAGATCGGGCGGGGCGACCACGAATACGCAGTATTTT,TRBJ2-3,TRBV11-3,.,few
CASSQGDRPGETQYF,TGTGCCAGCAGCCAAGGGGACAGACCGGGGGAGACCCAGTACTTC,TRBJ2-5,TRBV4-2,TRBD1,.
CASSSFLGRGQETQYF,TGTGCCAGCAGTTCATTTCTGGGAAGAGGGCAAGAGACCCAGTACTTC,TRBJ2-5,TRBV12-3/TRBV12-4,.,few
CTSSLSGLANYEQYF,TGTACCAGCAGTTTATCTGGACTAGCGAACTACGAGCAGTACTTC,TRBJ2-7,TRBV27,TRBD2,.
CASSRGLPKNIQYF,TGTGCCAGCAGCCGGGGGTTGCCCAAAAACATTCAGTACTTC,TRBJ2-4,TRBV7-2,.,few
CASRDRYTEAFF,TGTGCCAGCAGAGACCGCTACACTGAAGCTTTCTTT,TRBJ1-1,TRBV11-2,.,few
CASTKSGSSGNTIYF,TGTGCCAGCACTAAGAGTGGGAGCTCTGGAAACACCATATATTTT,TRBJ1-3,TRBV9,.,.
CASSAHTSEGTQYF,TGTGCCAGCAGCGCGCACACTAGCGAGGGGACCCAGTACTTC,TRBJ2-5,TRBV7-6,TRBD2,.
CASSRSSGTYEQYF,TGTGCCAGCAGTCGAAGTAGCGGCACCTACGAGCAGTACTTC,TRBJ2-7,TRBV12-3/TRBV12-4,.,once
CASSDGGEKLFF,TGTGCCAGCAGTGATGGAGGAGAAAAACTGTTTTTT,TRBJ1-4,TRBV25-1,.,few
CASSSKGIHGYTF,TGTGCCAGCAGTTCTAAGGGAATCCATGGCTACACCTTC,TRBJ1-2,TRBV27,.,few
CSVNGGPQETQYF,TGCAGCGTGAACGGGGGACCCCAAGAGACCCAGTACTTC,TRBJ2-5,TRBV29-1,.,few
CASRSPGQGYEQYF,TGTGCCAGCAGGTCTCCGGGACAGGGCTACGAGCAGTACTTC,TRBJ2-7,TRBV6-5,TRBD1,few
CSVGPEGWNTEAFF,TGCAGCGTGGGCCCCGAGGGCTGGAACACTGAAGCTTTCTTT,TRBJ1-1,TRBV29-1,.,.
CASSLRPGVAEAFF,TGTGCCAGCAGTTTAAGACCGGGTGTTGCTGAAGCTTTCTTT,TRBJ1-1,TRBV28,.,few
CASSRTGDGSYEQYF,TGTGCCAGCAGCCGCACCGGGGACGGCTCCTACGAGCAGTACTTC,TRBJ2-7,TRBV3-1,.,.
CASSLDYQNIQYF,TGTGCCAGCAGCTTAGACTATCAAAACATTCAGTACTTC,TRBJ2-4,TRBV11-1,.,few
CATSDQSRVGAETQYF,TGTGCCACCAGTGACCAATCCAGGGTTGGAGCGGAGACCCAGTACTTC,TRBJ2-5,TRBV24-1,.,few
CASSKAGTDPNYGYTF,TGTGCCAGCAGCAAAGCCGGGACAGATCCTAACTATGGCTACACCTTC,TRBJ1-2,TRBV21-1,.,.